These 13 T cell receptor beta chains share one sample of origin, sequenced in a study of spatial heterogeneity in lung cancer. TCRdb re-called the 5' RACE reads with MiXCR, one entry per CDR3 protein. The sample yields 35,000 to 55,000 distinct CDR3 sequences, roughly 15% seen once. Time point described: sample taken at primary tumor resection. From tumor, nontumor lung or frozen PBMC, whole RNA was taken unsorted for sequencing. Source: PBMCs, taken at surgery. The receptor set was obtained from a male donor with early-stage non-small cell lung cancer.

V is TRBV5-1 and J is TRBJ1-1; D remains ambiguous. Germline CDR1 SGHRS, CDR2 YFSETQ. V lost 3 bases and J lost 4, with 10 bases in between. The CDR3 is made up of 13 amino acids. The CDR3 DNA is TGCGCCAGCAGCTCGACCTGGGGCACTGAAGCTTTCTTT. Its translation is CASSSTWGTEAFF.

The chain is built from TRBV21-1 and TRBJ2-4; the D segment call TRBD1 is taken from the table without a DNA check. TRBV21-1 is tagged as a pseudogene. This CDR3 region has 16 residues. CDR3 residues: CASSKETGAAKNIQYF. CDR3 nucleotides: TGTGCCAGCAGCAAAGAGACGGGGGCGGCCAAAAACATTCAGTACTTC.

The chain links TRBV6-2 or TRBV6-3 to TRBJ1-1; 7 positions agree with TRBD1. The V segment lost 1 base and the J segment 0 bases; nucleotides outside the gene matches: 14. Germline-derived CDR1 and CDR2 are MNHEY and SVGEGT. CDR3 size: 19 residues. The chain's CDR3 is CASSYYLTPGQNLNTEAFF. DNA of the CDR3: TGTGCCAGCAGTTACTACTTAACACCGGGACAGAATTTGAACACTGAAGCTTTCTTT.

V is TRBV5-1 and J is TRBJ2-3, with unresolved D. The CDR3 has 14 amino acids. CDR1 and CDR2 (germline): SGHRS, YFSETQ. The V end was cut by 3 bases, the J end by 0 bases, with 8 bases between. In DNA form, the CDR3 reads TGCGCCAGCAGCTCCGAAACTAGCACAGATACGCAGTATTTT. It encodes CASSSETSTDTQYF.

In this sample, this clonotype turned up a few times. This sequence joins TRBV27 and TRBJ2-7; TRBD2 might be the D (6 bases). Per the germline V gene, CDR1 is MNHEY and CDR2 is SMNVEV (reference sequence). Trimming left V 3 bases short and J 3 bases short, with 12 bases between. The CDR3 contains 14 residues. CDR3 loop: CASSLSGRLYEQYF. CDR3 DNA sequence: TGTGCCAGCAGTTTGTCCGGGAGACTCTACGAGCAGTACTTC.

This clonotype was picked up a small number of times. At one of its ends the junction is not consistent with the germline gene, which may arise from a read error. The chain couples TRBV7-6 to TRBJ1-4; D might be TRBD1 (6 bases). The CDR3 spans 16 residues. Per germline, CDR1 SGHVS and CDR2 FNYEAQ. The chain's CDR3 is CTSSLALGGLGEKLFF. CDR3 bases: TGTACCAGCAGCTTAGCGCTGGGGGGGCTCGGTGAAAAACTGTTTTTT.

This clonotype has more than one count but fewer than ten. The chain combines TRBV5-1 with TRBJ2-2, with a tentative D call TRBD2 (6 bases). The CDR3 sequence is 13 residues long. The V gene's germline CDR1 is SGHRS and CDR2 YFSETQ. V was clipped by 10 bases and J by 4 bases, with 14 bases between them. CDR3: CAGRPGGTGELFF. The CDR3 nucleotides read TGCGCCGGGAGGCCCGGGGGCACCGGGGAGCTGTTTTTT.

This clonotype has only a few counts. The chain links TRBV4-1 to TRBJ2-1; 13 bases fit TRBD2. The CDR3 spans 15 residues. Germline V gene data show CDR1 as MGHRA and CDR2 as YSYEKL. Trimming removed 4 bases from V and 6 bases from J; junction bases left unmatched: 3. CDR3: CASSPGLAGTNEQFF. CDR3 sequence (DNA): TGCGCCAGCAGCCCGGGACTAGCGGGAACCAATGAGCAGTTCTTC.

A few counts support this clonotype. The V call is TRBV18, the J call TRBJ2-5, with 10 positions matching TRBD1. This CDR3 is 15 amino acids long. Per the germline V gene, CDR1 is KGHSH and CDR2 is LQKENI. The junction had 2 bases not matched to a gene; V was cut back by 3 bases and J by 1 base. The DNA of the CDR3 is TGTGCCAGCTCACCGGGACAGGGGACCCAAGAGACCCAGTACTTC. Its protein product is CASSPGQGTQETQYF.

The V and J genes are TRBV20-1 and TRBJ2-5, with 14 bases aligning to TRBD2. CDR3 length equals 15 residues. V was clipped by 6 bases and J by 4 bases; unmatched bases: 7. Germline V gene lookup returns CDR1 DFQATT and CDR2 SNEGSKA (reference sequence). Here the CDR3 reads CSASGTSGGGETQYF. The CDR3 coding sequence is TGCAGTGCCAGCGGGACTAGCGGGGGTGGAGAGACCCAGTACTTC.

Many counts were recorded for this clonotype. The rearrangement joins TRBV12-5 to TRBJ1-1; D is unresolved. V lost 5 bases, J lost 3 bases, and 10 bases lay in between. CDR1 is LGHNT, CDR2 FRNRAP, per germline. CDR3 length equals 13 residues. This CDR3 reads CASGGQTDTEAFF. CDR3 coding DNA: TGTGCTAGTGGTGGTCAAACGGACACTGAAGCTTTCTTT.

This clonotype appeared many times. The V and J genes are TRBV28 and TRBJ2-1, with TRBD2 matching over 13 bases. The CDR3 spans 16 residues. Germline values: CDR1 MDHEN, CDR2 SYDVKM. V lost 4 bases and J lost 8; bases outside the gene matches: 8. The CDR3 loop is CASSSPGTSGKYEQFF. The CDR3 DNA reads TGTGCCAGCAGTTCCCCCGGGACTAGCGGGAAGTATGAGCAGTTCTTC. Filled out from reference TRBV28 and TRBJ2-1, the complete variable domain reads DVKVTQSSRYLVKRTGEKVFLECVQDMDHENMFWYRQDPGLGLRLIYFSYDVKMKEKGDIPEGYSVSREKKERFSLILESASTNQTSMYLCASSSPGTSGKYEQFFGPGTRLTVL.

Regarding this clonotype: It is likely a read error, because the conserved phenylalanine at the end of the CDR3 is missing. The V call is TRBV19, the J call TRBJ2-1; 11 nucleotides agree with TRBD2. Germline CDR1 and CDR2: LNHDA and SQIVND (reference sequence). With V trimmed by 5 bases and J by 2 bases, 5 bases remained unmatched. The CDR3 runs to 16 residues. CDR3 sequence: CASSPGTSGTYNEQFS. The CDR3 nucleotides read TGTGCCAGTAGTCCCGGGACTAGCGGAACCTACAATGAGCAGTTCTCC.